This T cell receptor (beta chain) was captured in a study of chemoradiotherapy in HPV16-positive cancers. Study information: Candidate HPV-specific T-cell clones and common TCR motifs came from functional assays in a couple of HPV16-positive patients. Study conclusions and caveats: For HPV16-positive patients, expanding HPV-responsive T cells associated with longer recurrence-free survival. During treatment, candidate HPV-specific clones and E7-related motifs expanded in tumor.

Clones were sequenced by immunoSEQ multiplex PCR, and TCRdb holds only the in-frame ones, with some missing. The table records around 53,000 clones, 90% of them present only once. Germline V gene data show CDR1 as SGHTA and CDR2 as FQGTGA. CDR3 length equals 16 residues. The V segment lost 5 bases and the J segment 10 bases; nucleotides outside the gene matches: 17. Over chemoradiotherapy, repertoires were sampled more than once. Worth noting for this clone: Its antigen is currently unknown.

This sequence joins TRBV7-3 and TRBJ2-1, with 7 bases aligning to TRBD2. The receptor comes from a human donor with HPV-associated anogenital cancer. The source material was blood, sampled from a patient who underwent chemoradiotherapy. The CDR3 region is CASSPIKREAQREQFF. DNA of the CDR3: TGTGCCAGCAGCCCTATTAAACGGGAGGCCCAAAGGGAGCAGTTCTTC.